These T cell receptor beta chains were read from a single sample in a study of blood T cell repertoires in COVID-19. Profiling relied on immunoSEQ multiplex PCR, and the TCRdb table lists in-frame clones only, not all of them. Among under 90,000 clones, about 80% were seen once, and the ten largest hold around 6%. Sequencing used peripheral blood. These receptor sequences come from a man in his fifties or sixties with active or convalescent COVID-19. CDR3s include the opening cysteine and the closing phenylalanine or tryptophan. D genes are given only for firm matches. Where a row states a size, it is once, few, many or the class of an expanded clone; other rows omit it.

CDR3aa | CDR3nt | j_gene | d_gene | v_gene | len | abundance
CASSQGAGTHRGEKLFF | TGTGCCAGCAGCCAAGGAGCGGGGACCCACCGTGGGGAAAAACTGTTTTTT | TRBJ1-4 | NA | TRBV14 | 17 | NA
CASSFTGAGELFF | TGTGCCAGCAGCTTCACAGGGGCCGGGGAGCTGTTTTTT | TRBJ2-2 | TRBD1 | TRBV5-6 | 13 | once
CASSFTGGRYNEQFF | TGTGCCAGCAGCTTTACGGGGGGCCGTTACAATGAGCAGTTCTTC | TRBJ2-1 | NA | TRBV7-3 | 15 | NA
CASTRVDSDYNEQFF | TGTGCCAGCACTCGGGTGGATAGCGATTACAATGAGCAGTTCTTC | TRBJ2-1 | NA | TRBV11-2 | 15 | NA
CASSPRTGTSSNQPQHF | TGTGCCAGCAGTCCACGGACCGGGACAAGTAGCAATCAGCCCCAGCATTTT | TRBJ1-5 | NA | TRBV6-6 | 17 | NA
CASSPQEGSRDTQYF | TGTGCCAGCTCACCACAGGAGGGCTCAAGGGATACGCAGTATTTT | TRBJ2-3 | NA | TRBV18 | 15 | NA
CASSDGLYGYTF | TGTGCCAGCAGTGACGGACTCTATGGCTACACCTTC | TRBJ1-2 | NA | TRBV7-6 | 12 | NA
CASRPGGHNEQFF | TGTGCCAGCAGGCCCGGGGGGCACAATGAGCAGTTCTTC | TRBJ2-1 | NA | TRBV27 | 13 | NA
CASNLDGSETQYF | TGTGCCAGTAATCTAGACGGTTCGGAGACCCAGTACTTC | TRBJ2-5 | NA | TRBV19 | 13 | NA
CASSPLEGGINEQYF | TGCGCCAGCAGCCCCCTCGAAGGGGGAATCAACGAGCAGTACTTC | TRBJ2-7 | NA | TRBV4-1 | 15 | NA
CASSLAWQDSEAFF | TGTGCCAGCAGCTTAGCTTGGCAGGACTCTGAAGCTTTCTTT | TRBJ1-1 | NA | TRBV11-2 | 14 | NA
CASSWGQTLNQETQYF | TGTGCCAGCAGCTGGGGACAGACACTAAACCAAGAGACCCAGTACTTC | TRBJ2-5 | TRBD1 | TRBV7-8 | 16 | NA
CASSRSQNSPLHF | TGTGCCAGCTCACGCTCTCAGAATTCACCCCTCCACTTT | TRBJ1-6 | NA | TRBV18 | 13 | NA
CASSESGLAQTFSTDTQYF | TGTGCCAGTAGTGAGTCGGGTCTAGCGCAAACTTTTAGCACAGATACGCAGTATTTT | TRBJ2-3 | NA | TRBV19 | 19 | once
CASSQDVSYGYTF | TGTGCCAGCAGCCAAGACGTGAGCTATGGCTACACCTTC | TRBJ1-2 | NA | TRBV3-1/TRBV3-2 | 13 | NA
CASSIGTFRNIQYF | TGTGCCAGTAGTATAGGTACGTTCCGGAACATTCAGTACTTC | TRBJ2-4 | NA | TRBV19 | 14 | NA
CASSPMVGTSRYNEQFF | TGTGCCAGCAGCCCCATGGTGGGGACTAGCCGTTACAATGAGCAGTTCTTC | TRBJ2-1 | TRBD2 | TRBV7-3 | 17 | NA
CASSVGGGPYYNEQFF | TGTGCCAGCAGCGTGGGGGGAGGCCCCTACTACAATGAGCAGTTCTTC | TRBJ2-1 | NA | TRBV9 | 16 | NA
CASSILQGSTYEQYF | TGTGCCAGTAGTATTCTTCAGGGGTCGACCTACGAGCAGTACTTC | TRBJ2-7 | NA | TRBV19 | 15 | NA
CASSPGGGSYGYTF | TGTGCCAGCAGCCCGGGGGGCGGGAGCTATGGCTACACCTTC | TRBJ1-2 | NA | TRBV7-2 | 14 | NA
CASGKDRAQETQYF | TGTGCCAGCGGAAAAGACAGGGCCCAAGAGACCCAGTACTTC | TRBJ2-5 | TRBD1 | TRBV7-2 | 14 | NA
CASSSAGAYEQYF | TGTGCCAGCAGTTCGGCGGGCGCCTACGAGCAGTACTTC | TRBJ2-7 | NA | TRBV27 | 13 | NA
CASSTGTGRSGSGANVLTF | TGTGCCAGCAGCACCGGGACAGGGAGAAGCGGCTCTGGGGCCAACGTCCTGACTTTC | TRBJ2-6 | TRBD1 | TRBV5-4 | 19 | NA
CASSLEVGARTEAFF | TGCGCCAGCAGCTTGGAGGTGGGGGCAAGGACTGAAGCTTTCTTT | TRBJ1-1 | NA | TRBV5-1 | 15 | few
CASSFGTVNTEAFF | TGTGCCAGCAGCTTTGGGACAGTGAACACTGAAGCTTTCTTT | TRBJ1-1 | TRBD1 | TRBV3-1/TRBV3-2 | 14 | few
CASSQARASGGYTDTQYF | TGCGCCAGCAGCCAAGCACGCGCTAGCGGGGGTTACACAGATACGCAGTATTTT | TRBJ2-3 | TRBD2 | TRBV4-3 | 18 | NA
CASKRELDADTQYF | TGTGCCAGCAAGCGGGAACTGGATGCAGATACGCAGTATTTT | TRBJ2-3 | TRBD2 | TRBV6-4 | 14 | few
CATSRDRQGLNEKLFF | TGTGCCACCAGCAGGGATCGACAGGGATTGAATGAAAAACTGTTTTTT | TRBJ1-4 | TRBD1 | TRBV15 | 16 | NA
CASSLLAGGQADTQYF | TGTGCCAGCAGCTTGCTAGCGGGGGGGCAGGCAGATACGCAGTATTTT | TRBJ2-3 | TRBD2 | TRBV7-8 | 16 | NA
CASSEWRIQGLF | TGTGCCAGCAGTGAATGGAGGATACAGGGCCTTTTT | TRBJ1-1 | NA | TRBV25-1 | 12 | few
CASSLAGAQPQHF | TGTGCCAGCAGCTTAGCAGGGGCTCAGCCCCAGCATTTT | TRBJ1-5 | NA | TRBV7-6 | 13 | few
CSVESSAGSFF | TGCAGCGTTGAATCGTCTGCCGGTTCGTTCTTC | TRBJ2-1 | NA | TRBV29-1 | 11 | NA
CASSLMAGGQETQYF | TGTGCCAGCAGCTTAATGGCGGGGGGGCAGGAGACCCAGTACTTC | TRBJ2-5 | TRBD2 | TRBV11-1 | 15 | many
CASSEGDFTDTQYF | TGTGCCAGCAGTGAGGGGGACTTCACAGATACGCAGTATTTT | TRBJ2-3 | NA | TRBV6-1 | 14 | few
CSASIGLGGWEQYF | TGCAGTGCTAGTATCGGACTAGGGGGTTGGGAGCAGTACTTC | TRBJ2-7 | NA | TRBV20-1 | 14 | NA
CASSLPPRDINTGELFF | TGCGCCAGCAGCCTGCCACCCCGGGACATCAACACCGGGGAGCTGTTTTTT | TRBJ2-2 | NA | TRBV4-1 | 17 | NA
CASSLGQNYGYTF | TGTGCCAGCAGTCTCGGACAGAACTATGGCTACACCTTC | TRBJ1-2 | NA | TRBV27 | 13 | NA
CASSLGTSGTTQFF | TGTGCCAGCAGCTTAGGGACTAGCGGAACAACCCAGTTCTTC | TRBJ2-1 | TRBD2 | TRBV7-9 | 14 | NA
CASSLGGAGANVLTF | TGCGCCAGCAGCTTGGGCGGGGCTGGGGCCAACGTCCTGACTTTC | TRBJ2-6 | NA | TRBV5-1 | 15 | NA
CASSGQGGSQPQHF | TGTGCCAGTAGTGGACAGGGGGGGAGTCAGCCCCAGCATTTT | TRBJ1-5 | TRBD1 | TRBV19 | 14 | few
CSVDPSGGNEQYF | TGCAGCGTTGACCCTTCGGGGGGGAACGAGCAGTACTTC | TRBJ2-7 | TRBD2 | TRBV29-1 | 13 | few